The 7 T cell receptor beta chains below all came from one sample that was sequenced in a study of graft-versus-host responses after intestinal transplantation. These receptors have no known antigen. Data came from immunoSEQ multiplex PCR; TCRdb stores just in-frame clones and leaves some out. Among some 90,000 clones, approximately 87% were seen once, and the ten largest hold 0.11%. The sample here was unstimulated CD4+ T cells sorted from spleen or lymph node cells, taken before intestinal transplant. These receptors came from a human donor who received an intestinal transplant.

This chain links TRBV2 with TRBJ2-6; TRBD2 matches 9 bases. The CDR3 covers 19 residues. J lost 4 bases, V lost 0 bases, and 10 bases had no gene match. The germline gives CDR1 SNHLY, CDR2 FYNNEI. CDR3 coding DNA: TGTGCCAGCAGTGAAGCGGCTGGCCTAGCGGGGACAGGGGCCAACGTCCTGACTTTC. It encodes CASSEAAGLAGTGANVLTF.

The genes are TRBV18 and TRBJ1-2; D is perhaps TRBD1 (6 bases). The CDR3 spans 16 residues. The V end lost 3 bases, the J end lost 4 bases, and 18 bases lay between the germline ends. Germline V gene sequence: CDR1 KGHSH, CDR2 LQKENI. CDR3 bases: TGTGCCAGCTCACCTTATTCCGACAGGCCTGTCTATGGCTACACCTTC. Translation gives CASSPYSDRPVYGYTF.

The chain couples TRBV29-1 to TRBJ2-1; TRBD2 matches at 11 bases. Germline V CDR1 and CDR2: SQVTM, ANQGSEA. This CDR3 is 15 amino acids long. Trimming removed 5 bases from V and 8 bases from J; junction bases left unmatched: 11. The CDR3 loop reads CSVSVAGGVGDEQFF. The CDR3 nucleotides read TGCAGCGTTTCGGTAGCGGGGGGGGTGGGCGATGAGCAGTTCTTC.

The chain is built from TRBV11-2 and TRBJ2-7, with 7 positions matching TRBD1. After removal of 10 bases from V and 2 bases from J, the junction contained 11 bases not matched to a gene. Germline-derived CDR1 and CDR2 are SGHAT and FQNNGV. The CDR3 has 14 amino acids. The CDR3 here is CATLRVQGAYEQYF. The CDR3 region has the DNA TGTGCCACCTTGAGGGTCCAGGGGGCCTACGAGCAGTACTTC. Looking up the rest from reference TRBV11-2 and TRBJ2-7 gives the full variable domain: EAGVAQSPRYKIIEKRQSVAFWCNPISGHATLYWYQQILGQGPKLLIQFQNNGVVDDSQLPKDRFSAERLKGVDSTLKIQPAKLEDSAVYLCATLRVQGAYEQYFGPGTRLTVT.

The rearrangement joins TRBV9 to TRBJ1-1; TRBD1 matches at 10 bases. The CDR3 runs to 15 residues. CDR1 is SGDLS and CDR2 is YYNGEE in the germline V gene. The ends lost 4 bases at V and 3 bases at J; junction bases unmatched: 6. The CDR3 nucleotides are TGTGCCAGCAGCCCGGGACAGGGGACGTACACTGAAGCTTTCTTT. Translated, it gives CASSPGQGTYTEAFF.

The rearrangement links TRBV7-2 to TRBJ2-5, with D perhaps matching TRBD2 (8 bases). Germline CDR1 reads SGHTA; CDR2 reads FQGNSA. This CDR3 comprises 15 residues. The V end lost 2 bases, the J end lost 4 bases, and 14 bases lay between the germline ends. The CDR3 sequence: CASSLWDSGGETQYF. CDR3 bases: TGTGCCAGCAGCTTATGGGACAGCGGGGGAGAGACCCAGTACTTC.

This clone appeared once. The CDR3 DNA is TGTGCCAGCAGCTCAACAACAGGGGGTTACGAGCAGTACTTC. Translated: CASSSTTGGYEQYF. J is TRBJ2-7 and V is TRBV5-4, with TRBD1 matching 8 bases. Per the germline V gene, CDR1 is SGHNT and CDR2 is YYREEE (reference sequence). This CDR3 is 14 amino acids long. V was pared by 3 bases and J by 4 bases, with 6 bases of the junction left unmatched.